The clone carrying this T cell receptor (beta chain) is a singleton in its sample. Other DNA sequences in this specimen translate into the identical CDR3. This sample is part of a study of blood T cell repertoires in COVID-19. About the research overall: Samples came from the United States, Italy and Spain, spanning acute and convalescent COVID-19. The cDNA or gDNA used as material had been derived from T cells, B-cell-depleted T cells, or PBMCs.

Cohort placement rested on clinical history that participants reported themselves. Germline V gene data show CDR1 as SGHNT and CDR2 as YYREEE (reference sequence). This CDR3 is 16 amino acids long. The J segment lost 3 bases and the V segment lost 0 bases, leaving 3 bases of the junction unmatched. Methods used by the authors: Nucleated cell number was recorded as an estimate derived from reference gene primer amplification. Sequencing was performed with immunoSEQ multiplex PCR; in TCRdb, only in-frame clones are kept and a portion is missing. V and J calls and clone size come straight from that table; D and trimming were deduced from the DNA. The sample carries over 200,000 clones, roughly 88% recorded once.

The chain couples TRBV5-4 to TRBJ2-3; 11 bases fit TRBD2. The specimen sequenced was PBMCs or T cells enriched from blood (not recorded which). The clonotype was recovered from a middle-aged woman with acute COVID-19. The CDR3 nucleotides are TGTGCCAGCAGCTTGGGTACTAGCGGGGGAACAGATACGCAGTATTTT. As protein: CASSLGTSGGTDTQYF.